One sample yielded the 17 T cell receptor beta chains listed below, sequenced in a study of early T cells in non-severe SARS-CoV-2 infection. MiXCR, run by TCRdb on the 5' RACE reads, gives a single entry per CDR3 protein. The sample includes about 83,000 distinct CDR3 sequences, around 15% seen only once; the top ten take roughly 3%. Sequenced sample: whole blood. The receptors derive from an adult who was a healthcare worker with PCR-confirmed SARS-CoV-2 infection or an uninfected control (not recorded which).

This clonotype appeared a few times. The rearrangement joins TRBV19 to TRBJ2-2; TRBD1 matches at 8 bases. The J segment lost 9 bases and the V segment lost 5 bases, leaving 2 bases of the junction unmatched. This CDR3 has 12 amino acids. Germline CDR1 is LNHDA and CDR2 is SQIVND (reference sequence). The CDR3 is CASSQGARELFF. As DNA, the CDR3 is TGTGCCAGTAGTCAGGGGGCTAGGGAGCTGTTTTTT.

This clonotype appeared a few times. This chain links TRBV29-1 with TRBJ1-1, with no clear D. Germline V gene data show CDR1 as SQVTM and CDR2 as ANQGSEA. V was clipped by 6 bases and J by 5 bases, with 10 bases between them. The CDR3 totals 11 residues. The CDR3: CSVPTGTEAFF. The CDR3, as DNA: TGCAGCGTACCTACGGGTACTGAAGCTTTCTTT. The whole variable domain, remainder taken from reference TRBV29-1 and TRBJ1-1, is SAVISQKPSRDICQRGTSLTIQCQVDSQVTMMFWYRQQPGQSLTLIATANQGSEATYESGFVIDKFPISRPNLTFSTLTVSNMSPEDSSIYLCSVPTGTEAFFGQGTRLTVV.

This clonotype was counted only a few times. This chain joins TRBV19 and TRBJ1-2; a possible D gene is TRBD1 (5 bases). Trimming removed 8 bases at V and 2 bases at J, with 21 bases between. The CDR3 is made up of 16 amino acids. Germline V gene lookup returns CDR1 LNHDA and CDR2 SQIVND (reference sequence). CDR3 in amino acids: CASLRSRGSANYGYTF. The CDR3, as DNA: TGTGCCAGTTTGCGATCACGGGGGAGCGCGAACTATGGCTACACCTTC.

The chain carries TRBV7-9 and TRBJ1-1; D is possibly TRBD1 (5 bases). CDR1 and CDR2 from the germline V gene are SEHNR and FQNEAQ (reference sequence). CDR3 length equals 13 residues. Trimming left V 8 bases short and J 1 base short, with 11 bases between. The CDR3 DNA is TGTGCCAGCCTTGGGGCAGAGAACACTGAAGCTTTCTTT. Amino acid sequence: CASLGAENTEAFF. Looking up the rest from reference TRBV7-9 and TRBJ1-1 gives the full variable domain: DTGVSQNPRHKITKRGQNVTFRCDPISEHNRLYWYRQTLGQGPEFLTYFQNEAQLEKSRLLSDRFSAERPKGSFSTLEIQRTEQGDSAMYLCASLGAENTEAFFGQGTRLTVV.

This clonotype has ten or more counts. The gene calls are TRBV29-1 and TRBJ1-2; the D gene is possibly TRBD1 (6 bases). The CDR3 has 14 residues. Per the germline V gene, CDR1 is SQVTM and CDR2 is ANQGSEA. Trimming cost V 7 bases and J 6 bases, with 21 bases left between them. This CDR3 is CSAPRAGEQDGYTF. For the CDR3, the DNA is TGCAGCGCCCCAAGGGCAGGGGAACAGGATGGCTACACCTTC.

The genes are TRBV7-9 and TRBJ2-1, with 7 bases fitting TRBD2. The CDR3 runs to 14 residues. Per germline, CDR1 SEHNR and CDR2 FQNEAQ (reference sequence). V shed 10 bases, J shed 7 bases, and the junction held 13 bases outside the gene matches. DNA for the CDR3: TGTGCCACCTACCCTAGCGGATATAATAATGAGCAGTTCTTC. Amino acids: CATYPSGYNNEQFF.

The chain uses TRBV29-1 and TRBJ2-3; 13 nucleotides align to TRBD2. J lost 2 bases, V lost 8 bases, and 25 bases had no gene match. The CDR3 has 21 amino acids. From germline, CDR1 is SQVTM and CDR2 ANQGSEA. CDR3: CSPPDGKWTSGRPPPTDTQYF. The CDR3 region has the DNA TGCAGCCCTCCGGACGGTAAATGGACTAGCGGGAGACCTCCCCCCACAGATACGCAGTATTTT.

The genes are TRBV4-1 and TRBJ1-2; 9 bases map to TRBD1. Per germline, CDR1 MGHRA and CDR2 YSYEKL. V shed 3 bases and J 4 bases; nucleotides not matched to a gene: 6. The CDR3 covers 15 residues. CDR3 DNA sequence: TGCGCCAGCAGCCATGGACAGGGGACATCCTATGGCTACACCTTC. Its translation is CASSHGQGTSYGYTF.

This clonotype was found many times. This sequence joins TRBV9 and TRBJ1-4; D is undetermined. Germline-derived CDR1 and CDR2 are SGDLS and YYNGEE. V dropped 3 bases and J dropped 5 bases, with 11 bases sitting between them. The CDR3 has 14 residues. CDR3 DNA sequence: TGTGCCAGCAGCGAAAATCATAGAAATGAAAAACTGTTTTTT. Translation: CASSENHRNEKLFF.

This clonotype has a handful of counts. The V gene is TRBV20-1, the J gene TRBJ2-3; 14 bases match TRBD2. CDR3 length equals 18 residues. V shed 5 bases and J 4 bases; nucleotides not matched to a gene: 14. In germline, CDR1 is DFQATT, CDR2 SNEGSKA (reference sequence). The CDR3 protein is CSAGGLAGAWGRPDTQYF. CDR3 bases: TGCAGTGCTGGGGGACTAGCGGGGGCCTGGGGCCGCCCAGATACGCAGTATTTT.

This clonotype showed up many times. The chain links TRBV29-1 to TRBJ2-5, with 7 bases identical to TRBD1. Per the germline V gene, CDR1 is SQVTM and CDR2 is ANQGSEA. The CDR3 is 14 amino acids. V lost 6 bases and J lost 0; bases outside the gene matches: 7. CDR3 sequence: CSVLGQAHQETQYF. The CDR3 DNA follows: TGCAGCGTCCTCGGACAGGCGCACCAAGAGACCCAGTACTTC.

The chain uses TRBV11-2 and TRBJ2-3; 9 bases match TRBD2. Germline V gene lookup returns CDR1 SGHAT and CDR2 FQNNGV. CDR3 length equals 17 residues. Trimming cost V 3 bases and J 4 bases; bases outside gene matches: 11. The CDR3 here is CASSLRLAGGRADTQYF. CDR3 DNA: TGTGCCAGCAGCTTGCGCCTCGCGGGAGGGCGAGCAGATACGCAGTATTTT. Supplemented by reference TRBV11-2 and TRBJ2-3, the full variable domain reads EAGVAQSPRYKIIEKRQSVAFWCNPISGHATLYWYQQILGQGPKLLIQFQNNGVVDDSQLPKDRFSAERLKGVDSTLKIQPAKLEDSAVYLCASSLRLAGGRADTQYFGPGTRLTVL.

This chain links TRBV12-3 or TRBV12-4 with TRBJ1-1; D gene uncertain. The CDR3 sequence is 12 residues long. V was shortened by 9 bases and J by 1 base, with 9 bases between the two germline ends. In nucleotides, the CDR3 is TGTGCCAGTCCCTGGGGGAACACTGAAGCTTTCTTT. It translates to CASPWGNTEAFF.

This clonotype was counted only a few times. The chain uses TRBV28 and TRBJ1-4; D might be TRBD1 (6 bases). The V and J ends lost 5 bases and 8 bases respectively, with 15 bases between them. The germline CDR1 and CDR2 sequences are MDHEN and SYDVKM. The CDR3 covers 14 residues. CDR3 sequence reads: CASSTRTADEKLFF. The DNA for the CDR3 is TGTGCCAGCAGTACCCGGACAGCAGACGAAAAACTGTTTTTT.

This clonotype was seen only a few times. This chain joins TRBV11-2 and TRBJ1-3; 9 bases match TRBD1. Germline CDR1 reads SGHAT; CDR2 reads FQNNGV. The CDR3 is made up of 15 amino acids. The V gene end was trimmed by 5 bases and the J gene end by 4 bases; junction bases not matched to a gene: 6. CDR3 nucleotide sequence: TGTGCCAGCAGCACCGGACAGGGGAGCGGAAACACCATATATTTT. Amino acids: CASSTGQGSGNTIYF.

This clonotype has a count of ten or more. The CDR3, as DNA: TGTGCCAGCAGCCGAACACCGGGACTAGCAATCCCCTACTACGAGCAGTACTTC. This encodes CASSRTPGLAIPYYEQYF. V gene TRBV12-3 or TRBV12-4 combines with J gene TRBJ2-7, with 9 bases lining up with TRBD2. This CDR3 contains 18 residues. With V trimmed by 6 bases and J by 3 bases, 18 bases remained unmatched.

This clonotype showed up just a few times. The chain joins TRBV27 to TRBJ2-7; D may match TRBD1 or TRBD2 (5 bases each). V shed 3 bases and J shed 3 bases, with 12 bases lying between them. Per germline, CDR1 MNHEY and CDR2 SMNVEV (reference sequence). The CDR3 consists of 14 residues. The CDR3 DNA reads as TGTGCCAGCAGTTTTGAGGGACGGGTCTACGAGCAGTACTTC. Encoded protein: CASSFEGRVYEQYF.